This T cell receptor (beta chain) appears in the sequencing data of a study of control samples from healthy donors and cancer patients. V was pared by 0 bases and J by 8 bases, with 16 bases between. This CDR3 has 15 residues. CDR1 and CDR2 (germline): LGHNA, YNFKEQ. This table comes from immunoSEQ multiplex PCR, and its TCRdb copy is limited to in-frame clones, with some not included. The table lists 400,000 to 450,000 clones, roughly 90% of them singletons. V usage is TRBV4-2 and J usage is TRBJ1-1, with a weak D call TRBD1 (5 bases). Sequencing was carried out using PBMCs. This TCR came from a man between 35 and 55 years old with head and neck cancer. CDR3 sequence (DNA): TGTGCCAGCAGCCAAGAGGGGCGGGCCGGGGGAGAAGCTTTCTTT. Its protein is CASSQEGRAGGEAFF.